This T cell receptor beta chain was sequenced during a study of blood T cell repertoires in COVID-19. Study in general: COVID-19 samples, acute and convalescent, were from the United States, Italy and Spain. PBMCs, B-cell-depleted T cells, or T cells provided the cDNA or gDNA that made up the material.

Losses at the gene ends were 5 bases for V and 5 bases for J; bases not matched to a gene: 5. This CDR3 region has 14 residues. Per germline, CDR1 MNHEY and CDR2 SMNVEV (reference sequence). In the source study's methods: Scientists estimated how many nucleated cells there were by amplifying reference gene primers. TCRdb's copy holds only in-frame clones and misses some; the assay was immunoSEQ multiplex PCR. The DNA was the basis for D and trimming; V, J and clone size are from that table. The repertoire has roughly 170,000 clones, about 86% of them found once; the top ten carry less than 25%. The clonotype comes from a man aged 65 to 79 with active or convalescent COVID-19. The rearrangement links TRBV27 to TRBJ1-5; TRBD1 agrees at 8 bases. Sequencing used peripheral blood. CDR3: CASSADRGYQPQHF. Here the CDR3 DNA reads TGTGCCAGCAGTGCTGACAGGGGATATCAGCCCCAGCATTTT.